One and the same sample provided the 30 T cell receptor beta chains below, sequenced in a study of blood T cell repertoires in COVID-19. Clones were read by immunoSEQ multiplex PCR, and TCRdb kept only the in-frame ones, dropping some. The sample includes about 280,000 clones, around 84% of them seen just once. Sequencing input: PBMCs or T cells enriched from blood (not recorded which). The receptors were sampled from a woman between 45 and 60 years old who had recovered from COVID-19.

This chain connects TRBV5-6 to TRBJ2-2; 9 bases fit TRBD1. This CDR3 spans 17 amino acids. Germline lookup yields CDR1 SGHDT and CDR2 YYEEEE. J lost 0 bases, V lost 1 base, and 4 bases had no gene match. CDR3: CASSLLGTGSNTGELFF. CDR3 coding DNA: TGTGCCAGCAGCTTGCTGGGGACAGGGTCGAACACCGGGGAGCTGTTTTTT. The full variable domain, in which reference TRBV5-6 and TRBJ2-2 provide the parts outside the CDR3, is DAGVTQSPTHLIKTRGQQVTLRCSPKSGHDTVSWYQQALGQGPQFIFQYYEEEERQRGNFPDRFSGHQFPNYSSELNVNALLLGDSALYLCASSLLGTGSNTGELFFGEGSRLTVL.

The chain joins TRBV30 to TRBJ2-3; D gene ambiguous. The CDR3 covers 14 residues. The germline V and J ends were trimmed by 2 bases and 4 bases, with 13 bases remaining between them. The germline V gene has CDR1 GTSNPN and CDR2 SVGIG (reference sequence). Here the CDR3 DNA reads TGTGCCTGGAGTAGCCGGGTTCCCCCAGATACGCAGTATTTT. As protein: CAWSSRVPPDTQYF.

The rearrangement joins TRBV7-9 to TRBJ2-1; D not resolved. Germline CDR1 is SEHNR and CDR2 is FQNEAQ (reference sequence). The V gene lost 4 bases and the J gene lost 6 bases, with 16 bases spanning the gap. This CDR3 spans 15 amino acids. DNA for the CDR3: TGTGCCAGCAGCTCTATTACCAGTAGCCCCAATGAGCAGTTCTTC. This encodes CASSSITSSPNEQFF.

The chain combines TRBV18 with TRBJ1-2; 8 bases are shared with TRBD1. This CDR3 has 15 amino acids. V dropped 6 bases and J dropped 1; count of bases not matched to a gene: 7. Germline values: CDR1 KGHSH, CDR2 LQKENI. This CDR3 reads CASSGAGQVNYGYTF. The CDR3 DNA is TGTGCCAGCTCGGGAGCGGGACAGGTTAACTATGGCTACACCTTC. Looking up the rest from reference TRBV18 and TRBJ1-2 gives the full variable domain: NAGVMQNPRHLVRRRGQEARLRCSPMKGHSHVYWYRQLPEEGLKFMVYLQKENIIDESGMPKERFSAEFPKEGPSILRIQQVVRGDSAAYFCASSGAGQVNYGYTFGSGTRLTVV.

V is TRBV30 and J is TRBJ1-1; 7 nucleotides match TRBD1. This CDR3 contains 16 residues. CDR1 and CDR2 from the germline V gene are GTSNPN and SVGIG (reference sequence). V shed 2 bases, J shed 3 bases, and the junction held 12 bases outside the gene matches. CDR3 region: CAWSPQGQWLDTEAFF. DNA of the CDR3: TGTGCCTGGAGTCCCCAGGGACAGTGGTTGGACACTGAAGCTTTCTTT.

The rearrangement uses TRBV6-5 and TRBJ1-5, with D tentatively TRBD1 (6 bases). CDR3 size: 16 residues. Looked up from germline, CDR1 is MNHEY and CDR2 is SVGAGI. V was clipped by 4 bases and J by 0 bases, with 13 bases between them. The CDR3 nucleotides read TGTGCCAGCAGTTCGAACAGGGTGGTTAGCAATCAGCCCCAGCATTTT. Its translation is CASSSNRVVSNQPQHF.

Note on this clone: Other DNA sequences of this sample code for an identical CDR3. V gene TRBV24-1 combines with J gene TRBJ1-2, with D perhaps matching TRBD1 (6 bases). V was pared by 10 bases and J by 8 bases, with 16 bases between. The CDR3 sequence is 12 residues long. The V gene's germline CDR1 is KGHDR and CDR2 SFDVKD. The CDR3 sequence is CATDRTFYGYTF. The DNA for the CDR3 is TGTGCCACTGACAGGACCTTCTACGGCTACACCTTC.

The chain employs TRBV28 and TRBJ1-2; a weak D match, TRBD1 (6 bases). This CDR3 has 13 residues. Between the trimmed V and J ends, which lost 6 bases and 8 bases, there was a span of 16 bases. CDR1 and CDR2 from the germline V gene are MDHEN and SYDVKM. Written as DNA, the CDR3 is TGTGCCAGCAGCCCCGCCCGGACAGAAGGCTACACCTTC. Residues: CASSPARTEGYTF.

The chain has TRBV9 and TRBJ1-1; TRBD1 aligns across 7 bases. The CDR3 loop spans 17 amino acids. The germline gives CDR1 SGDLS, CDR2 YYNGEE. After removal of 0 bases from V and 1 base from J, the junction contained 9 bases not matched to a gene. DNA of the CDR3: TGTGCCAGCAGCGTAGATACGGGACAGCTGGGGAACACTGAAGCTTTCTTT. Protein product: CASSVDTGQLGNTEAFF.

The J gene is TRBJ1-1, the V gene TRBV6-1, with D perhaps TRBD1 (5 bases). The ends were cut back, 2 bases at V and 0 bases at J, with 10 bases in the middle. This CDR3 contains 15 residues. The germline gives CDR1 MNHNS, CDR2 SASEGT. CDR3 loop: CASSEYQGMNTEAFF. As DNA, the CDR3 is TGTGCCAGCAGTGAATATCAGGGAATGAACACTGAAGCTTTCTTT.

V usage is TRBV5-4 and J usage is TRBJ2-1; 8 nucleotides align to TRBD2. Germline V gives CDR1 SGHNT, CDR2 YYREEE (reference sequence). J lost 12 bases, V lost 2 bases, and 10 bases had no gene match. CDR3 length equals 14 residues. The CDR3 region has the DNA TGTGCCAGCAGCTTACACTCGGGGGGGCAGGGGCAGTTCTTC. This translates into CASSLHSGGQGQFF.

The gene calls are TRBV27 and TRBJ2-7; D not certain. The V end lost 5 bases, the J end lost 3 bases, and 11 bases lay between the germline ends. This CDR3 has 13 residues. Germline loops: CDR1 MNHEY, CDR2 SMNVEV (reference sequence). In DNA form, the CDR3 reads TGTGCCAGCAGTCCCCACGGAGACTACGAGCAGTACTTC. This codes for CASSPHGDYEQYF.

Worth noting for this clone: One end of the junction varies from germline; a read error may be responsible. The rearrangement uses TRBV5-6 and TRBJ2-6; 13 bases align to TRBD2. The CDR3 is 18 residues long. Germline CDR1 reads SGHDT; CDR2 reads YYEEEE. In DNA, the CDR3 is TGTGCCAGCAGTTTGGGGACTAGCGGGATCTCTGGGGCCAACGTCCTGACTTTC. Amino acids: CASSLGTSGISGANVLTF.

This clone showed up just once. This rearrangement joins TRBV7-9 to TRBJ2-1; D not resolved. The germline V gene has CDR1 SEHNR and CDR2 FQNEAQ (reference sequence). Trimming took 3 bases from V and 0 from J, leaving 12 bases between them. This CDR3 is 16 amino acids long. In nucleotides, the CDR3 is TGTGCCAGCAGCTTCCGGAAACAGAGCTCCTACAATGAGCAGTTCTTC. It yields the protein CASSFRKQSSYNEQFF.

The chain joins TRBV28 to TRBJ2-3; 8 bases agree with TRBD2. This CDR3 has 15 amino acids. J was trimmed by 4 bases and V by 7 bases; bases with no gene match: 10. Germline CDR1 MDHEN, CDR2 SYDVKM. CDR3 in amino acids: CASIPLGAGADTQYF. DNA for the CDR3: TGTGCCAGCATTCCACTAGGAGCGGGGGCAGATACGCAGTATTTT. The variable domain in full, completed from reference TRBV28 and TRBJ2-3, reads DVKVTQSSRYLVKRTGEKVFLECVQDMDHENMFWYRQDPGLGLRLIYFSYDVKMKEKGDIPEGYSVSREKKERFSLILESASTNQTSMYLCASIPLGAGADTQYFGPGTRLTVL.

The genes are TRBV11-3 and TRBJ2-2; 11 positions agree with TRBD2. The CDR3 runs to 14 residues. Germline V gene data show CDR1 as SGHNT and CDR2 as YENEEA. V was clipped by 5 bases and J by 6 bases; unmatched bases: 2. CDR3 DNA sequence: TGTGCCAGCAGCGCACTAGCGGGAGCCGGGGAGCTGTTTTTT. Its translation: CASSALAGAGELFF.

The chain has TRBV7-8 and TRBJ1-4; 7 positions match TRBD1. Trimming took 5 bases from V and 7 from J; bases not matched to a gene: 10. The germline CDR1 and CDR2 sequences are SGHVS and FQNEAQ. The CDR3 is 15 residues long. CDR3: CASSINRGWAEKLFF. DNA of the CDR3: TGTGCCAGCAGCATCAACAGGGGTTGGGCTGAAAAACTGTTTTTT.

This chain connects TRBV27 to TRBJ2-7; 11 bases are a match to TRBD2. This CDR3 is built from 15 residues. V lost 5 bases, J lost 1 base, and 4 bases stayed unmatched. Per the germline V gene, CDR1 is MNHEY and CDR2 is SMNVEV (reference sequence). CDR3 residues: CASSTVAGGSYEQYF. The CDR3 coding sequence is TGTGCCAGCAGTACCGTAGCGGGGGGGTCCTACGAGCAGTACTTC.

This clone has a handful of counts. The rearrangement links TRBV7-3 to TRBJ2-7; 7 positions match TRBD1. Per the germline V gene, CDR1 is SGHTA and CDR2 is FQGTGA. There are 15 residues in the CDR3. The V segment lost 2 bases and the J segment 3 bases; nucleotides outside the gene matches: 7. The CDR3 DNA sequence: TGTGCCAGCAGCTTAGGGAGCACAGGGGTCTACGAGCAGTACTTC. It codes for CASSLGSTGVYEQYF.

The rearrangement joins TRBV6-4 to TRBJ2-2; perhaps TRBD1 as D (5 bases). CDR1 is MRHNA, CDR2 SNTAGT, per germline. With 4 bases removed from V and 0 bases from J, the gap between germline ends came to 6 bases. The CDR3 contains 14 residues. As DNA, the CDR3 is TGTGCCAGCAGTGTGGGGCCGAACACCGGGGAGCTGTTTTTT. It translates to CASSVGPNTGELFF.

This clone was counted once. The chain uses TRBV5-6 and TRBJ1-6; TRBD1 aligns across 8 bases. The ends lost 4 bases at V and 8 bases at J; junction bases unmatched: 5. The CDR3 totals 14 residues. Germline V gives CDR1 SGHDT, CDR2 YYEEEE. In nucleotides, the CDR3 is TGTGCCAGCAGCAGAAACAGGGGGGATTCACCCCTCCACTTT. Its protein product is CASSRNRGDSPLHF.

The chain employs TRBV29-1 and TRBJ2-7; the D gene is possibly TRBD2 (5 bases). V gave up 5 bases and J gave up 4 bases, with 18 bases separating them. Germline V gene data show CDR1 as SQVTM and CDR2 as ANQGSEA. CDR3 length: 14 amino acids. The CDR3 is CSVLEKRTDYEQYF. The CDR3 region has the DNA TGCAGCGTTCTCGAAAAGCGGACCGATTACGAGCAGTACTTC.

CDR3 loop: CAWSVPSGVEGLPANSPLHF. As DNA, the CDR3 is TGTGCCTGGAGTGTCCCCTCTGGGGTGGAGGGTCTACCCGCCAACTCACCCCTCCACTTT. The rearrangement joins TRBV30 to TRBJ1-6, with D hard to call. Trimming shortened V by 0 bases and J by 10 bases, and 31 bases separated the two germline ends. Germline CDR1 GTSNPN, CDR2 SVGIG (reference sequence). This CDR3 contains 20 residues. Using reference TRBV30 and TRBJ1-6 for the parts outside the CDR3, the full variable domain is SQTIHQWPATLVQPVGSPLSLECTVEGTSNPNLYWYRQAAGRGLQLLFYSVGIGQISSEVPQNLSASRPQDRQFILSSKKLLLSDSGFYLCAWSVPSGVEGLPANSPLHFGNGTRLTVT.

V gene TRBV10-1 combines with J gene TRBJ2-7; possibly TRBD1 for D (5 bases). CDR3 length: 13 residues. V gave up 8 bases and J gave up 3 bases, with 14 bases separating them. Germline V lookup: CDR1 WNHNN, CDR2 SYGVQD (reference sequence). CDR3 region: CASDCRGDYEQYF. CDR3 sequence (DNA): TGCGCCAGCGACTGTAGGGGTGACTACGAGCAGTACTTC.

The chain uses TRBV29-1 and TRBJ1-2, with TRBD1 as a possible D gene (5 bases). The V gene's germline CDR1 is SQVTM and CDR2 ANQGSEA. The V and J ends lost 6 bases and 0 bases respectively, with 11 bases between them. The CDR3 consists of 13 residues. Here the CDR3 DNA reads TGCAGCGTCTTGACAGATTCTAACTATGGCTACACCTTC. Translated: CSVLTDSNYGYTF.

This clone was seen a single time. The gene calls are TRBV28 and TRBJ2-2; D is perhaps TRBD2 (6 bases). With 6 bases removed from V and 1 base from J, the gap between germline ends came to 9 bases. CDR1 is MDHEN and CDR2 is SYDVKM in the germline V gene. This CDR3 is built from 14 residues. CDR3 bases: TGTGCCAGCAGCCGGACTATGAACACCGGGGAGCTGTTTTTT. Translation gives CASSRTMNTGELFF.

The chain links TRBV18 to TRBJ2-1, with D unresolved. The germline CDR1 and CDR2 sequences are KGHSH and LQKENI. CDR3 length: 14 amino acids. V lost 0 bases and J 6 bases, leaving 9 bases between the germline ends. The CDR3 spells CASSPPRPTNEQFF. For the CDR3, the DNA is TGTGCCAGCTCACCACCGAGGCCCACCAATGAGCAGTTCTTC. Looking up the rest from reference TRBV18 and TRBJ2-1 gives the full variable domain: NAGVMQNPRHLVRRRGQEARLRCSPMKGHSHVYWYRQLPEEGLKFMVYLQKENIIDESGMPKERFSAEFPKEGPSILRIQQVVRGDSAAYFCASSPPRPTNEQFFGPGTRLTVL.

This clone was recorded only once. The rearrangement uses TRBV28 and TRBJ1-1, with 7 bases fitting TRBD1. Per the germline V gene, CDR1 is MDHEN and CDR2 is SYDVKM. The length of the CDR3 is 14 residues. V dropped 4 bases and J dropped 8; count of bases not matched to a gene: 10. The CDR3 reads CASSSTRQGLEAFF. The CDR3 coding sequence is TGTGCCAGCAGTTCCACCCGACAGGGCCTAGAAGCTTTCTTT.

The chain uses TRBV30 and TRBJ2-2, with D tentatively TRBD2 (6 bases). Deletions cut 6 bases from V and 6 bases from J, with 20 bases between. The CDR3 consists of 15 residues. Germline CDR1 and CDR2: GTSNPN and SVGIG (reference sequence). CDR3 residues: CACNLGRAPPGELFF. CDR3 coding DNA: TGTGCCTGCAACCTCGGGAGAGCCCCCCCCGGGGAGCTGTTTTTT.

The rearrangement links TRBV5-1 to TRBJ1-1; TRBD1 matches at 9 bases. Trimming removed 6 bases from V and 3 bases from J; junction bases left unmatched: 6. This CDR3 spans 14 amino acids. The germline gives CDR1 SGHRS, CDR2 YFSETQ. DNA of the CDR3: TGCGCCAGCAAACGGGACAGGGCCGACACTGAAGCTTTCTTT. Translating gives CASKRDRADTEAFF.